This entry lists 20 T cell receptor beta chains sequenced from one sample in a study of vaccination and CD4 T cells after COVID-19. Treatment: approximately nine-day PBMC culture with coronavirus spike peptide pools or control peptides (ViraFEST assay). Researchers used the Oncomine TCR Beta short-read assay to sequence DNA from cultured CD4+ T cells. Via MiXCR, TCRdb re-called the PCR reads, giving one row per CDR3 protein. The top ten hold around 5.3% of the sample, which has about 17,000 distinct CDR3 sequences, approximately 48% seen once. The antigens for these receptors are not known. The input for sequencing was CD4+ T cells from blood, cultured in vitro, taken before SARS-CoV-2 vaccination. The origin of the receptors is a human donor who had recovered from COVID-19.

V is TRBV20-1 and J is TRBJ1-1, with TRBD1 matching 8 bases. V lost 5 bases, J lost 6 bases, and 11 bases stayed unmatched. Germline-derived CDR1 and CDR2 are DFQATT and SNEGSKA (reference sequence). This CDR3 spans 14 amino acids. The CDR3 region is CSASQGAQTAEAFF. The CDR3 DNA reads TGCAGTGCTTCTCAGGGGGCGCAGACAGCTGAAGCTTTCTTT.

This chain uses TRBV28 with TRBJ1-1; unclear D gene. V was clipped by 5 bases and J by 1 base, with 26 bases between them. CDR3 length: 19 amino acids. CDR1 and CDR2 (germline): MDHEN, SYDVKM. In DNA form, the CDR3 reads TGTGCCAGCAGTAACAGTTTCCGCTTCCTTTCTGCGACGAACACTGAAGCTTTCTTT. Translated, it gives CASSNSFRFLSATNTEAFF.

The chain couples TRBV12-3 or TRBV12-4 to TRBJ2-6; either TRBD1 or TRBD2 may fit D (5 bases each). The V gene lost 6 bases and the J gene lost 3 bases, with 12 bases spanning the gap. The CDR3 consists of 15 residues. The CDR3 sequence is CASRWGMGGANVLTF. CDR3 DNA sequence: TGTGCCAGCAGATGGGGGATGGGTGGGGCCAACGTCCTGACTTTC.

This clonotype was seen only a few times. The chain has TRBV19 and TRBJ2-7; D is possibly TRBD2 (6 bases). The germline V gene has CDR1 LNHDA and CDR2 SQIVND (reference sequence). The CDR3 runs to 15 residues. V lost 5 bases, J lost 0 bases, and 14 bases lay in between. CDR3: CASSVSGLYSYEQYF. The CDR3 DNA reads TGTGCCAGTAGTGTCTCGGGACTTTACTCCTACGAGCAGTACTTC.

This clonotype has more than one count but fewer than ten. The V gene is TRBV9, the J gene TRBJ2-2; D might be TRBD1 (5 bases). CDR3 length: 14 amino acids. Germline V gives CDR1 SGDLS, CDR2 YYNGEE. Trimming took off 8 bases at V and 1 base at J, with 12 bases between the two ends. The CDR3 region has the DNA TGTGCCAGTCGACAGACAGTGAACACCGGGGAGCTGTTTTTT. Its protein product is CASRQTVNTGELFF.

This sequence joins TRBV30 and TRBJ1-1; the match to TRBD1 covers 8 bases. The J segment lost 5 bases and the V segment lost 1 base, leaving 9 bases of the junction unmatched. The CDR3 has 15 amino acids. Germline loops: CDR1 GTSNPN, CDR2 SVGIG (reference sequence). CDR3 in amino acids: CAWSASRDRRTEAFF. The CDR3 bases are TGTGCCTGGAGTGCTTCTCGGGACAGGAGGACTGAAGCTTTCTTT.

This chain connects TRBV2 to TRBJ1-1; TRBD1 is a possible D gene (5 bases). The CDR3 covers 13 residues. CDR1 and CDR2 from the germline V gene are SNHLY and FYNNEI. The germline V and J ends were trimmed by 1 base and 6 bases, with 9 bases remaining between them. CDR3 amino acids: CASSEGGWSEAFF. CDR3 nucleotide sequence: TGTGCCAGCAGTGAAGGGGGGTGGTCTGAAGCTTTCTTT.

The chain uses TRBV18 and TRBJ1-6; possible D gene TRBD1, 5 bases. This CDR3 region has 12 residues. V was cut by 4 bases and J by 7 bases, with 5 bases left in between. Per the germline V gene, CDR1 is KGHSH and CDR2 is LQKENI. The CDR3 spells CASSQGNSPLHF. CDR3 in DNA: TGTGCCAGCTCACAGGGGAATTCACCCCTCCACTTT.

V usage is TRBV6-1 and J usage is TRBJ2-2; 11 nucleotides match TRBD2. The CDR3 has 17 residues. J was trimmed by 7 bases and V by 6 bases; bases with no gene match: 13. Germline CDR1 MNHNS, CDR2 SASEGT. CDR3 nucleotide sequence: TGTGCCAGCAGCCGCCCCAGACTAGCGGGGCGGCACGGGGAGCTGTTTTTT. Residues: CASSRPRLAGRHGELFF.

The chain employs TRBV24-1 and TRBJ2-7, with 9 bases fitting TRBD1. Germline CDR1 is KGHDR and CDR2 is SFDVKD. Trimming at V came to 3 bases and at J to 1 base, leaving 3 bases not matched to a gene. The CDR3 has 15 residues. The CDR3 loop reads CATSDGGTGSYEQYF. CDR3 coding DNA: TGTGCCACCAGTGATGGAGGGACAGGGTCCTACGAGCAGTACTTC.

A few counts support this clonotype. The gene calls are TRBV6-5 and TRBJ1-5; no reliable D call. CDR3 length: 17 residues. V was shortened by 3 bases and J by 4 bases, with 19 bases between the two germline ends. Germline V gives CDR1 MNHEY, CDR2 SVGAGI. CDR3 DNA: TGTGCCAGCAGTTATTCTTCATATCGGTTCCCTAATCAGCCCCAGCATTTT. Translating it yields CASSYSSYRFPNQPQHF.

In its sample, this clonotype was seen a few times. The chain couples TRBV7-9 to TRBJ2-3, with D possibly being TRBD2 (7 bases). The V end lost 1 base, the J end lost 6 bases, and 11 bases lay between the germline ends. Germline loops: CDR1 SEHNR, CDR2 FQNEAQ (reference sequence). This CDR3 has 14 residues. The CDR3 DNA follows: TGTGCCAGCAGCTTAGGGACAGCGGGGGATACGCAGTATTTT. Translated: CASSLGTAGDTQYF.

The chain is built from TRBV20-1 and TRBJ2-3; D is possibly TRBD2 (6 bases). Per the germline V gene, CDR1 is DFQATT and CDR2 is SNEGSKA (reference sequence). Trimming stripped 4 bases from V and 2 bases from J, with 16 bases between. CDR3 size: 15 residues. The CDR3 loop is CSATPRDSFTDTQYF. As DNA, the CDR3 is TGCAGTGCTACTCCAAGGGACTCCTTCACAGATACGCAGTATTTT.

The V call is TRBV20-1, the J call TRBJ2-1; no clear D gene. V was trimmed by 4 bases and J by 8 bases, leaving 9 bases between them. The CDR3 consists of 11 residues. Germline assignment: CDR1 DFQATT and CDR2 SNEGSKA (reference sequence). The CDR3, as DNA: TGCAGTGCTAACGGTGACCATGAGCAGTTCTTC. It codes for CSANGDHEQFF.

In this sample, this clonotype turned up a few times. The chain uses TRBV5-1 and TRBJ1-1; 8 bases match TRBD1. This CDR3 has 14 amino acids. After removal of 4 bases from V and 4 bases from J, the junction contained 6 bases not matched to a gene. The germline CDR1 and CDR2 sequences are SGHRS and YFSETQ. The CDR3 sequence: CASSLGQGGTEAFF. DNA for the CDR3: TGCGCCAGCAGCCTAGGACAGGGTGGCACTGAAGCTTTCTTT.

This sequence joins TRBV6-5 and TRBJ1-5, with a weak D call TRBD1 (6 bases). The CDR3 has 15 amino acids. Germline CDR1 is MNHEY and CDR2 is SVGAGI. V lost 4 bases, J lost 5 bases, and 15 bases lay in between. In DNA form, the CDR3 reads TGTGCCAGCAGTTTAGGACAGTCGACAGATCAGCCCCAGCATTTT. It is translated as CASSLGQSTDQPQHF.

There are a few counts of this clonotype. The J gene is TRBJ1-2, the V gene TRBV6-2 or TRBV6-3; D gene unclear. Germline CDR1 is MNHEY and CDR2 is SVGEGT. Trimming stripped 6 bases from V and 3 bases from J, with 5 bases between. The CDR3 runs to 11 residues. CDR3 residues: CASRSDYGYTF. In nucleotides, the CDR3 is TGTGCCAGCAGATCAGACTATGGCTACACCTTC.

The genes are TRBV6-2 or TRBV6-3 and TRBJ2-3, with 11 bases aligning to TRBD2. The germline V gene encodes CDR1 MNHEY and CDR2 SVGEGT. The V and J ends lost 6 bases and 1 base, in that order; junction bases with no gene match: 6. The length of the CDR3 is 16 residues. As DNA, the CDR3 is TGTGCCAGCAGGCCCACTAGCGGGAGAGGCACAGATACGCAGTATTTT. Translated: CASRPTSGRGTDTQYF.

The sample holds a few counts of this clonotype. The rearrangement links TRBV6-2 or TRBV6-3 to TRBJ2-5; TRBD2 matches at 10 bases. The CDR3 length is 12 residues. CDR1 is MNHEY, CDR2 SVGEGT, per germline. The ends lost 8 bases at V and 5 bases at J; junction bases unmatched: 2. The CDR3: CASGAGGETQYF. CDR3 in DNA: TGTGCCAGCGGAGCGGGAGGGGAGACCCAGTACTTC.

In this sample, this clonotype turned up a few times. The chain employs TRBV7-8 and TRBJ1-2, with D possibly being TRBD1 (5 bases). In germline, CDR1 is SGHVS, CDR2 FQNEAQ. V was pared by 1 base and J by 0 bases, with 9 bases between. This CDR3 comprises 15 residues. The CDR3 reads CASSLDGASNYGYTF. CDR3 bases: TGTGCCAGCAGCTTAGACGGGGCCTCTAACTATGGCTACACCTTC.